This T cell receptor beta chain was profiled in a study of cytomegalovirus exposure and HLA in healthy donors. After removal of 6 bases from V and 1 base from J, the junction contained 8 bases not matched to a gene. CDR3 length: 15 residues. The germline V gene has CDR1 MNHEY and CDR2 SMNVEV (reference sequence). Study conclusions and caveats: There were some public TCRs occurring in many donors, but most TCR sequences were rare.

The PCR had 60 Vbeta and 13 Jbeta primers. Profiling relied on immunoSEQ multiplex PCR, and the TCRdb table lists in-frame clones only, not all of them. The data contain about 120,000 clones, more than 65% of them seen just once; the ten biggest clones take up 1.5%. On this clone: Antigen specificity is unknown.

The V and J genes are TRBV27 and TRBJ2-7; 8 nucleotides agree with TRBD1. The sequenced sample was PBMCs. The clonotype was recovered from a young woman in good health and CMV-seronegative. CDR3 protein: CASRSAYRGSYEQYF. CDR3 DNA: TGTGCCAGCAGATCCGCCTACAGGGGGTCCTACGAGCAGTACTTC.